This T cell receptor (beta chain) was captured by sequencing in a study of CD8 T cells in Susac syndrome. Study-wide background: Patients with Susac syndrome, at blood draw, were therapy-naive, on corticosteroids, or on intravenous immunoglobulin alone.

CDR1 and CDR2 (germline): DFQATT, SNEGSKA (reference sequence). V lost 3 bases and J 2 bases, leaving 13 bases between the germline ends. CDR3 size: 14 residues. 0.5 to 1 ug RNA was reverse transcribed with random hexamers. TCRdb re-derived calls from the immunoSEQ multiplex PCR reads in MiXCR, one entry per CDR3 protein. Of over 150,000 distinct CDR3 sequences in the sample, roughly 95% are singletons; the top ten hold around 0.12%. The source of this sequence is a human donor with Susac syndrome. The chain is built from TRBV20-1 and TRBJ2-5; perhaps TRBD2 as D (6 bases). The sample was CD4+ T cells from PBMCs. CDR3 sequence reads: CSARGMGGQETQYF. In DNA, the CDR3 is TGCAGTGCTAGGGGAATGGGGGGTCAAGAGACCCAGTACTTC.